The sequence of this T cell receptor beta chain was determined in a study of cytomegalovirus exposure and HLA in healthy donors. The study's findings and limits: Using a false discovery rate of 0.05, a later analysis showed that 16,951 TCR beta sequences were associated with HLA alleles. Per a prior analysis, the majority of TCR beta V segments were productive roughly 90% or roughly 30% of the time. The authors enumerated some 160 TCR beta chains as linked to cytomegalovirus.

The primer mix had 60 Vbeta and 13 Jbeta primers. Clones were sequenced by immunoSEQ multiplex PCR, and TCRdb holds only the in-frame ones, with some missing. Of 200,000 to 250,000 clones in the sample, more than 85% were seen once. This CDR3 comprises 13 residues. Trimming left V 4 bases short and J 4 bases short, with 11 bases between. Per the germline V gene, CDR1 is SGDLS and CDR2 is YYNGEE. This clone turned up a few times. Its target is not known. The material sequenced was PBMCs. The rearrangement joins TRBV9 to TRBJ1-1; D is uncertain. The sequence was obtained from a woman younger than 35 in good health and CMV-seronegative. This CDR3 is CASSSGIGTEAFF. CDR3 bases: TGTGCCAGCAGCTCGGGGATTGGCACTGAAGCTTTCTTT.